The 10 T cell receptor beta chains in this list originate from one sample, sequenced in a study of T-cell reconstitution after alpha-beta-depleted transplantation in children. The authors prepared the TCRbeta library with unique molecular identifiers. TCRdb redid the calling of the PCR reads with MiXCR, one entry per CDR3 protein. The table records around 240,000 distinct CDR3 sequences, more than 7.5% of them present only once. Specimen: PBMCs from the stem cell graft donor, collected from the stem cell graft. The receptors derive from a human donor who donated a stem cell graft to a child with SCID.

Many counts were recorded for this clonotype. The chain combines TRBV12-3 or TRBV12-4 with TRBJ2-1, with 9 bases fitting TRBD1. This CDR3 is built from 14 residues. The junction had 9 bases not matched to a gene; V was cut back by 9 bases and J by 6 bases. CDR3 in amino acids: CASIRDRAFNEQFF. CDR3 nucleotides: TGTGCCAGTATCCGGGACAGGGCTTTCAATGAGCAGTTCTTC.

In its sample, this clonotype was seen many times. The chain has TRBV18 and TRBJ2-1; possible D gene TRBD1, 5 bases. The CDR3 contains 16 residues. Trimming pared 0 bases from V and 0 bases from J, leaving 9 bases between. Germline V gives CDR1 KGHSH, CDR2 LQKENI. The CDR3: CASSPPLGVSYNEQFF. The CDR3 DNA sequence: TGTGCCAGCTCACCACCGTTAGGGGTCTCCTACAATGAGCAGTTCTTC.

There are many counts of this clonotype. This sequence joins TRBV20-1 and TRBJ1-1, with TRBD1 as a possible D gene (6 bases). Trimming took off 1 base at V and 4 bases at J, with 7 bases between the two ends. There are 12 residues in the CDR3. Germline V gene sequence: CDR1 DFQATT, CDR2 SNEGSKA (reference sequence). CDR3 amino acids: CSARVQGTEAFF. The CDR3 nucleotides read TGCAGTGCTAGAGTACAGGGCACTGAAGCTTTCTTT.

This clonotype was seen ten or more times. The chain is built from TRBV6-1 and TRBJ1-1, with D perhaps TRBD1 (5 bases). V was clipped by 5 bases and J by 6 bases, with 13 bases between them. CDR1 MNHNS and CDR2 SASEGT come from the germline V gene. This CDR3 spans 13 amino acids. CDR3 region: CASSQPGRPEAFF. The CDR3 bases are TGTGCCAGCAGTCAACCGGGACGCCCTGAAGCTTTCTTT.

The J gene is TRBJ2-5, the V gene TRBV4-2; D gene uncertain. The germline CDR1 and CDR2 sequences are LGHNA and YNFKEQ. Trimming shortened V by 4 bases and J by 2 bases, and 17 bases separated the two germline ends. The CDR3 spans 16 residues. CDR3 nucleotides: TGTGCCAGCAGCCGGATCGGATCGAGCCGACAAGAGACCCAGTACTTC. It yields the protein CASSRIGSSRQETQYF.

The gene calls are TRBV13 and TRBJ1-2; D remains unclear. The CDR3 runs 14 residues. Germline V gene data show CDR1 as PRHDT and CDR2 as FYEKMQ (reference sequence). V was clipped by 11 bases and J by 4 bases, with 20 bases between them. CDR3 in DNA: TGTGCCTTCAGTTTAGGCGTAGGAAGCTATGGCTACACCTTC. Translated, it gives CAFSLGVGSYGYTF.

Of note for this clonotype: This clone may be a read error of a much larger clone one base away. The chain joins TRBV5-1 to TRBJ2-2; no firm D call. CDR1 and CDR2 (germline): SGHRS, YFSETQ. The CDR3 covers 15 residues. In DNA form, the CDR3 reads TGCGCCGGCAGCTTGGCCGTTCAGAACACCGGGGAGCTGTTTTTT. This encodes CAGSLAVQNTGELFF. Full variable domain (outside the CDR3, taken from reference TRBV5-1 and TRBJ2-2): KAGVTQTPRYLIKTRGQQVTLSCSPISGHRSVSWYQQTPGQGLQFLFEYFSETQRNKGNFPGRFSGRQFSNSRSEMNVSTLELGDSALYLCAGSLAVQNTGELFFGEGSRLTVL.

This clonotype has at least ten counts. The chain links TRBV11-1 to TRBJ2-7, with 8 bases that match TRBD1. The CDR3 is 15 residues long. Germline trimming cut 2 bases from V and 3 bases from J; bases unmatched to any gene: 6. Looked up from germline, CDR1 is SGHAT and CDR2 is FQDESV (reference sequence). CDR3 residues: CASSLPRTGNYEQYF. The CDR3 bases are TGTGCCAGCAGCTTACCCCGGACAGGGAACTACGAGCAGTACTTC.

This rearrangement joins TRBV19 to TRBJ1-5; unclear D gene. V lost 6 bases and J lost 5, with 8 bases in between. The CDR3 is 12 amino acids. Germline V gene data show CDR1 as LNHDA and CDR2 as SQIVND (reference sequence). The CDR3 loop is CASRRRDQPQHF. In DNA form, the CDR3 reads TGTGCCAGTAGGAGACGTGATCAGCCCCAGCATTTT.

This clonotype appeared many times. The chain combines TRBV7-3 with TRBJ1-1, with unresolved D. This CDR3 is built from 14 residues. With 5 bases removed from V and 5 bases from J, the gap between germline ends came to 15 bases. Per the germline V gene, CDR1 is SGHTA and CDR2 is FQGTGA. The CDR3: CASSPRPGWTEAFF. The DNA of the CDR3 is TGTGCCAGCAGCCCGAGGCCAGGTTGGACTGAAGCTTTCTTT.